The rows below give T cell receptor beta chains drawn from one sample of a study of blood T cell repertoires in COVID-19. Sequencing was performed with immunoSEQ multiplex PCR; in TCRdb, only in-frame clones are kept and a portion is missing. The repertoire holds about 200,000 clones, roughly 90% seen once, with over 7% in the top ten. Input material: PBMCs or T cells enriched from blood (not recorded which). All receptors derive from a young woman who had recovered from COVID-19. Each CDR3 is given with its conserved first and last residue. The D gene is left open where the match is weak. Clone size is given for some rows only: seen once, a few or many times, or a class if the clone is expanded.

V,size,D,J,DNA,CDR3
TRBV19,.,TRBD1,TRBJ1-6,TGTGCCAGTAGCCCTTTACCTTTCTTGGGACAGGCCGTTATGTCACCCCTCCACTTT,CASSPLPFLGQAVMSPLHF
TRBV28,.,TRBD1,TRBJ2-7,TGTGCCAGCAGTTCCCCTATCGGGACAGGGGACTACGAGCAGTACTTC,CASSSPIGTGDYEQYF
TRBV6-1,.,.,TRBJ1-2,TGTGCCAGCAGTGAGCGGGGTACCTATGGCTACACCTTC,CASSERGTYGYTF
TRBV18,.,TRBD2,TRBJ2-5,TGTGCCAGCTCAGCCCCTAGCGGATTAAAAGAGACCCAGTACTTC,CASSAPSGLKETQYF
TRBV29-1,.,.,TRBJ1-2,TGCAGCGTTAAATCAGGGGTTGGTGGCTACACCTTC,CSVKSGVGGYTF
TRBV11-3,few,TRBD1,TRBJ2-1,TGTGCCAGCAGCTTAGGCGGGACAGGGGGGTTCGAGCAGTTCTTC,CASSLGGTGGFEQFF
TRBV5-6,.,TRBD2,TRBJ2-7,TGTGCCAGCAGGAAGTGGGGGGGAAGCTTCTACGAGCAGTACTTC,CASRKWGGSFYEQYF
TRBV27,.,TRBD1,TRBJ1-6,TGTGCCAGGAGGGACAGGATCAATTCACCCCTCCACTTT,CARRDRINSPLHF
TRBV5-1,once,.,TRBJ1-4,TGCGCCAGCAGCTTGTTACCGGTTAATGAAAAACTGTTTTTT,CASSLLPVNEKLFF
TRBV30,.,.,TRBJ1-5,TGTGCCTGGAGTGTAGCGAGCAATCAGCCCCAGCATTTT,CAWSVASNQPQHF
TRBV2,.,.,TRBJ2-4,TGTGCCAGCAGTGTGGAGGGATCGGCCAAAAACATTCAGTACTTC,CASSVEGSAKNIQYF
TRBV5-1,.,.,TRBJ1-1,TGCGCCAGCAGCGCCGGGACAATGAACACTGAAGCTTTCTTT,CASSAGTMNTEAFF
TRBV5-3,.,.,TRBJ1-2,TGTGCCAGAAGCTTGGCCTCTAGGAGGGGAGCTAACTATGGCTACACCTTC,CARSLASRRGANYGYTF
TRBV4-1,.,.,TRBJ2-7,TGCGCCAGCAGCCAAGACCCTAGTGGGGCGGGGGAGCAGTACTTC,CASSQDPSGAGEQYF
TRBV9,few,.,TRBJ1-3,TGTGCCAGCAGCGTGACCATCCGGGACACGGGAAACACCATATATTTT,CASSVTIRDTGNTIYF
TRBV6-5,.,TRBD1,TRBJ1-6,TGTGCCAGCAGTTTCGGACAGGGGGCTGGTTCACCCCTCCACTTT,CASSFGQGAGSPLHF
TRBV5-1,.,TRBD1,TRBJ1-1,TGCGCCAGCAGCTTGGCCGGGACAGAGAACACTGAAGCTTTCTTT,CASSLAGTENTEAFF
TRBV2,once,TRBD1,TRBJ2-5,TGTGCCAGCAGAGGACAGGGGGCCCAGGAGACCCAGTACTTC,CASRGQGAQETQYF
TRBV4-1,.,TRBD1,TRBJ2-3,TGCGCCAGCAGCTCTCCGGGACAGGGATTAGATACGCAGTATTTT,CASSSPGQGLDTQYF
TRBV2,.,.,TRBJ1-2,TGTGCCAGCAGTGAAGGGGCAAGCCTTAACTATGGCTACACCTTC,CASSEGASLNYGYTF
TRBV5-4,.,.,TRBJ1-3,TGTGCCAGCAGCTTGGACAGGGCCTCTGGAAACACCATATATTTT,CASSLDRASGNTIYF
TRBV7-3,.,.,TRBJ1-6,TGTGCCAGCAGCCCGAGTGCAGGGAATTCACCCCTCCACTTT,CASSPSAGNSPLHF
TRBV9,.,TRBD2,TRBJ2-7,TGTGCCAGCAGCGTAGCGGGGGGGCGGTACGAGCAGTACTTC,CASSVAGGRYEQYF
TRBV28,.,.,TRBJ1-1,TGTGCCAGCAGTTTAGGAGGCAGTGCCCCCGAAGTTTTCTTT,CASSLGGSAPEVFF
TRBV7-8,.,TRBD1,TRBJ1-4,TGTGCCAGCAGCTTAACAGGGGGCCGCGAAAAACTGTTTTTT,CASSLTGGREKLFF
TRBV7-6,.,.,TRBJ2-5,TGTGCCAGCAGCTTAGCCGGGAAAGAGGAGACCCAGTACTTC,CASSLAGKEETQYF
TRBV6-5,.,TRBD2,TRBJ2-5,TGTGCCAGCAGATACACTAGCGGGGGTGAGACCCAGTACTTC,CASRYTSGGETQYF